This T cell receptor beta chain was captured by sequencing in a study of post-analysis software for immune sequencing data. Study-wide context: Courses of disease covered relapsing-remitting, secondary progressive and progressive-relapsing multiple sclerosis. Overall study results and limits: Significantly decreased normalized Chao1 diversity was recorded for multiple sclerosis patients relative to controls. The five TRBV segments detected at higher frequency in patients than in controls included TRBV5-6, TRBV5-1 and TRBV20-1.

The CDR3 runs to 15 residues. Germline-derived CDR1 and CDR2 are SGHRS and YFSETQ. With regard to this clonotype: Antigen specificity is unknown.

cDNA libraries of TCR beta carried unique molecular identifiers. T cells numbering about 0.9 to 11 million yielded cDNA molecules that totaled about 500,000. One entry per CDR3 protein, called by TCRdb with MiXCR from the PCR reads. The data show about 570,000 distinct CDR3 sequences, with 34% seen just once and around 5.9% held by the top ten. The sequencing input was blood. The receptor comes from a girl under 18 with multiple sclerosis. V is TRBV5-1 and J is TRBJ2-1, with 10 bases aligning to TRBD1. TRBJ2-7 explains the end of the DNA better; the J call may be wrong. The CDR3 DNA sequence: TGCGCCAGCAGCTTGGTAGGACAGGGGGTCGACGAGCAGTACTTC. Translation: CASSLVGQGVDEQYF.